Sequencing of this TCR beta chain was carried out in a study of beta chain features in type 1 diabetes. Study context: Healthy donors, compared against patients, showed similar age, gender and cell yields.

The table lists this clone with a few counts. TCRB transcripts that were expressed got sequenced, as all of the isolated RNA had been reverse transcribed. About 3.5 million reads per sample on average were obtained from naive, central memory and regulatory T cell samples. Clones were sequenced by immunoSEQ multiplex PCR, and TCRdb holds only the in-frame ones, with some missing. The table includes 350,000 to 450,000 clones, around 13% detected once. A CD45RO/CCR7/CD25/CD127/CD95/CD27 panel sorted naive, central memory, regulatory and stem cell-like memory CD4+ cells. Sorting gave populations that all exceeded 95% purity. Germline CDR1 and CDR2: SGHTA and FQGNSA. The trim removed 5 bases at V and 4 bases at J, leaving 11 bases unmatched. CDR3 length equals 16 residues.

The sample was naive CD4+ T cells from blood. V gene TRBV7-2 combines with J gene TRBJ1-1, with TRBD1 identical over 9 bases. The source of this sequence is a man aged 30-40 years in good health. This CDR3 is CASSPTTGGAGTEAFF. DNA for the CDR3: TGTGCCAGCAGCCCGACAACAGGGGGCGCAGGCACTGAAGCTTTCTTT.